The present TCR beta chain was sequenced within a study of T-cell memory formation after mild COVID-19. Overall study findings and caveats: The study found contracting CD4+ clones mainly in CM and EM and contracting CD8+ clones in EMRA. Day 15 to 85 contracting clones showed balanced CD4/CD8; day 15 to 37 expanders favored CD4+. SARS-CoV-2 specificity of second-wave clones peaking day 37 was unconfirmed.

TCRdb used MiXCR to reprocess the 5' RACE reads, holding one entry per CDR3 protein. Of 550,000 to 600,000 distinct CDR3 sequences in the sample, approximately 15% were seen once. V lost 0 bases, J lost 3 bases, and 16 bases lay in between. CDR1 and CDR2 from the germline V gene are DFQATT and SNEGSKA (reference sequence). The CDR3 has 16 residues. This clonotype has just a few counts. Its cognate antigen is unknown. The material sequenced was PBMCs or a T cell subset sorted from them (not recorded which). The receptor was derived from an adult woman who had mild COVID-19 (a few samples of this study predate the infection). Cell type and time point are not known. This rearrangement joins TRBV20-1 to TRBJ2-3; D may be TRBD2 (8 bases). The chain's CDR3 is CSAREGSGGQTDTQYF. In DNA, the CDR3 is TGCAGTGCTAGAGAGGGGAGCGGGGGACAGACAGATACGCAGTATTTT.